This entry describes one T cell receptor beta chain. The clone's antigen remains unknown. Base qualities are missing; no much larger clone stands one base away. Collaborating institutions collected whole blood in K2EDTA tubes following their own protocols. Collaborator samples were shipped for TCRbeta analysis as frozen whole blood, isolated PBMCs, or DNA extracted from either sample type. TCRbeta CDR3 regions were amplified from genomic DNA using the immunoSEQ Assay, a bias-controlled multiplex PCR. Processing in the source paper ran as follows. The number of nucleated cells in each sample was estimated by amplification of reference gene primers within the assay. To quantify the absolute abundance of each unique TCRbeta CDR3 rearrangement, sequence reads were collapsed and filtered. For each sample, productive Simpson clonality was calculated by taking the square root of Simpson's diversity index across productive rearrangements. TCRdb stores this immuneACCESS table with in-frame sequences only. Part of the clones is absent; in the studies checked, under half of the shortfall reflects unresolved V genes, and no reason is known for the rest. V and J calls and clone size are copied from that table; D and trimming were computed from the DNA. A total of nearly 200,000 clones appear in this sample, 70% to 85% of them only once. The biggest ten clones account for approximately 6.9% of the sample.

This entry is derived from a study of blood T cell repertoires in COVID-19 (dated by TCRdb to 2020 to 2021). Study-wide context: Collaborator samples came from the United States, Italy and Spain and covered acute and convalescent phases of COVID-19. The material from the prospective study consisted of cDNA or gDNA derived from T cells, B-cell-depleted T cells, or PBMCs. Deeply sampled blood TCRbeta repertoires from subjects exposed to, actively infected with, or recovered from COVID-19 were included in the dataset. The repertoires were released in a freely available public database intended as a resource for research on the immune response to SARS-CoV-2. Samples came from the ongoing ImmuneRACE study (first 160 participants) plus 1,254 subjects from 6 global collaborators. A de-identified subject ID, COVID-19 status, age in years and sex were almost always included in the sample metadata. HLA class I and class II types, where available, came from metadata supplied by the sample provider rather than from assay-based typing.

Points the paper makes about the study in general: The quantity of clinical and demographic metadata differed by source and by participant and was supplied without curation.

The receptor was isolated from a human donor with acute or convalescent COVID-19. The donor label of this sample is uncertain. The sequenced sample consisted of peripheral blood.

The CDR3 corresponds to CAIRSRDRGHYGYTF. The nucleotide sequence is TGTGCCATCAGGTCCCGGGACAGGGGCCACTATGGCTACACCTTC. The V and J segments used are TRBV10-3 and TRBJ1-2, with 10 middle bases fitting TRBD1. The CDR3, cysteine through phenylalanine, is 15 amino acids long. The DNA shown is the 45-base CDR3, in frame from base 1. Per the germline V gene, ENHRY is the CDR1 and SYGVKD is the CDR2. The germline V end is reduced by 6 bases and the J end by 3 bases; junction bases left unmatched: 7.